Listed below are T cell receptor beta chains from one sample, sequenced in a study of CD8 T cells in ankylosing spondylitis. TCRdb called the 5' RACE reads again in MiXCR, with one record for every CDR3 protein. The sample has about 190,000 distinct CDR3 sequences, 10% to 15% seen once. The sequencing input was blood, either unsorted or a sorted T cell fraction (not recorded which). These receptors were taken from a female donor with ankylosing spondylitis or in good health (not recorded which). Both conserved end residues are part of each CDR3. Fields, in order: J gene, clone size, D gene, V gene, CDR3 DNA, CDR3 protein. A D gene is named only where the DNA matches it firmly. Not every row has a clone size; where given, it reads once, few, many or a size class.

j_call: TRBJ2-7; clone_size: .; d_call: .; v_call: TRBV20-1; cdr3_nt: TGCAGTGCCACCGATGACACAAGCTACGAGCAGTACTTC; cdr3_aa: CSATDDTSYEQYF
j_call: TRBJ2-3; clone_size: many; d_call: .; v_call: TRBV5-1; cdr3_nt: TGCGCCAGCAGCTTGGGCAGGGTAACAGATACGCAGTATTTT; cdr3_aa: CASSLGRVTDTQYF
j_call: TRBJ2-1; clone_size: many; d_call: .; v_call: TRBV27; cdr3_nt: TGTGCCAGCGTACGGCGGGGTGAGGATGAGCAGTTCTTC; cdr3_aa: CASVRRGEDEQFF
j_call: TRBJ1-5; clone_size: .; d_call: .; v_call: TRBV12-3/TRBV12-4; cdr3_nt: TGTGCCAGCAGTTTAGCGTCGGGGACTCAGCCCCAGCATTTT; cdr3_aa: CASSLASGTQPQHF
j_call: TRBJ2-2; clone_size: few; d_call: .; v_call: TRBV20-1; cdr3_nt: TGCAGTGCTAGAGATAATCCGGGCGGCGGGACGAACACCGGGGAGCTGTTTTTT; cdr3_aa: CSARDNPGGGTNTGELFF
j_call: TRBJ2-1; clone_size: few; d_call: TRBD2; v_call: TRBV18; cdr3_nt: TGTGCCAGCTCACCACCCCTAGCGGGAGTCTACAATGAGCAGTTCTTC; cdr3_aa: CASSPPLAGVYNEQFF
j_call: TRBJ1-1; clone_size: many; d_call: .; v_call: TRBV12-3/TRBV12-4; cdr3_nt: TGTGCCAGCAGCCTACAAAGGGGAACTGAAGCTTTCTTT; cdr3_aa: CASSLQRGTEAFF
j_call: TRBJ2-1; clone_size: .; d_call: .; v_call: TRBV5-1; cdr3_nt: TGCGCCAGCAGCTTGGGAGACCGCTCCTACAATGAGCAGTTCTTC; cdr3_aa: CASSLGDRSYNEQFF
j_call: TRBJ1-5; clone_size: many; d_call: .; v_call: TRBV10-3; cdr3_nt: TGTGCCATCAGTGATTTTTCCGGGACCGATAATCAGCCCCAGCATTTT; cdr3_aa: CAISDFSGTDNQPQHF
j_call: TRBJ1-2; clone_size: .; d_call: .; v_call: TRBV4-3; cdr3_nt: TGCGCCAGCAGCCAAGAGGCGGGTCAGAGGACACCTTATGGCTACACCTTC; cdr3_aa: CASSQEAGQRTPYGYTF
j_call: TRBJ1-4; clone_size: few; d_call: TRBD1; v_call: TRBV7-2; cdr3_nt: TGTGCCAGCAGCTTAGCCTGGGCAGGGGGACGTGAAAAACTGTTTTTT; cdr3_aa: CASSLAWAGGREKLFF
j_call: TRBJ2-2; clone_size: many; d_call: .; v_call: TRBV4-3; cdr3_nt: TGCGCCAGCAGCCAAGAAGTAGCAGCGAACACCGGGGAGCTGTTTTTT; cdr3_aa: CASSQEVAANTGELFF
j_call: TRBJ2-3; clone_size: .; d_call: TRBD2; v_call: TRBV19; cdr3_nt: TGTGCCAGTAGTATCCGCGGGGAGGGGAGCACAGATACGCAGTATTTT; cdr3_aa: CASSIRGEGSTDTQYF
j_call: TRBJ2-1; clone_size: many; d_call: .; v_call: TRBV28; cdr3_nt: TGTGCCAGCAGTTTCTGGGGCGGGAGAACGACAGGGTATGAGCAGTTCTTC; cdr3_aa: CASSFWGGRTTGYEQFF
j_call: TRBJ1-4; clone_size: .; d_call: .; v_call: TRBV5-6; cdr3_nt: TGTGCCAGCAGCTTCCAGGGCATAAATGAAAAACTGTTTTTT; cdr3_aa: CASSFQGINEKLFF